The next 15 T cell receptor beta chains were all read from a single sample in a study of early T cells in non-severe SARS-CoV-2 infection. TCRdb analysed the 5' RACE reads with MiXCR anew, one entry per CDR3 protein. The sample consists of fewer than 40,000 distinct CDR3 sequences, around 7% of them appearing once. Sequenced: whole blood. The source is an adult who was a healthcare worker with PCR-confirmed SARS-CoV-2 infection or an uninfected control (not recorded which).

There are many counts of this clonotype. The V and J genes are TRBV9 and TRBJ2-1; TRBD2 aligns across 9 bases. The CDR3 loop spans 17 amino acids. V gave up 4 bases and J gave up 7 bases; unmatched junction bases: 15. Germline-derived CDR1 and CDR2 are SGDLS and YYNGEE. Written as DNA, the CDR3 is TGTGCCAGCAGCTCGCGTCCTAGCGGGGAGGGTAGGAATGAGCAGTTCTTC. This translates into CASSSRPSGEGRNEQFF. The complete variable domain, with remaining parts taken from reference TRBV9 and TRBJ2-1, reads DSGVTQTPKHLITATGQRVTLRCSPRSGDLSVYWYQQSLDQGLQFLIQYYNGEERAKGNILERFSAQQFPDLHSELNLSSLELGDSALYFCASSSRPSGEGRNEQFFGPGTRLTVL.

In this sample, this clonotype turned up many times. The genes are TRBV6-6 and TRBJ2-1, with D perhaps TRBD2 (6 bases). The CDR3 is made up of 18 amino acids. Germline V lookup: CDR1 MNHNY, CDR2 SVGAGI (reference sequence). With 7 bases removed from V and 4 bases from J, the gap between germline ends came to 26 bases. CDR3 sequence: CASNARDSPSGGYNEQFF. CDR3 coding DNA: TGTGCCAGCAATGCCAGGGACTCTCCGTCAGGAGGGTACAATGAGCAGTTCTTC.

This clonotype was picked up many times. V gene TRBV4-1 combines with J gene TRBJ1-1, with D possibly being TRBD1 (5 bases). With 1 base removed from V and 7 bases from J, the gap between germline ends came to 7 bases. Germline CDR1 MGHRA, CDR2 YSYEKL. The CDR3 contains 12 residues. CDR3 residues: CASSQGGSEAFF. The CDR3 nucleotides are TGCGCCAGCAGCCAAGGGGGCAGTGAAGCTTTCTTT.

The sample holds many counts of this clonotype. CDR3 in amino acids: CASSQRGQGQYGYTF. CDR3 in DNA: TGTGCCAGCAGCCAACGGGGACAGGGACAATATGGCTACACCTTC. J is TRBJ1-2 and V is TRBV4-2; 9 bases agree with TRBD1. This CDR3 contains 15 residues. Per the germline V gene, CDR1 is LGHNA and CDR2 is YNFKEQ. V lost 2 bases and J lost 5; bases outside the gene matches: 6.

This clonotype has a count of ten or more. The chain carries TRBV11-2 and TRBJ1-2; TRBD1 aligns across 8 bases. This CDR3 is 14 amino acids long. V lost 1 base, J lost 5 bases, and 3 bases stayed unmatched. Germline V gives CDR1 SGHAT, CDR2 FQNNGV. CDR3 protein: CASSLVGQGYGYTF. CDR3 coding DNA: TGTGCCAGCAGCTTAGTCGGACAGGGATATGGCTACACCTTC.

The CDR3 region is CSVEKRERGRYEQYF. In nucleotides, the CDR3 is TGCAGCGTTGAAAAAAGGGAGAGGGGGAGGTACGAGCAGTACTTC. The rearrangement joins TRBV29-1 to TRBJ2-7, with D perhaps matching TRBD1 or TRBD2 (6 bases each). The CDR3 loop spans 15 amino acids. V was clipped by 2 bases and J by 4 bases, with 18 bases between them. Germline values: CDR1 SQVTM, CDR2 ANQGSEA.

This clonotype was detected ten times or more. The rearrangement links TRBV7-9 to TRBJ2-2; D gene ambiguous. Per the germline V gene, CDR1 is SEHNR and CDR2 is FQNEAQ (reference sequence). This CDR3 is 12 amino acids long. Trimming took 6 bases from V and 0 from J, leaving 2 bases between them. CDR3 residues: CASSPNTGELFF. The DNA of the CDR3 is TGTGCCAGCAGTCCGAACACCGGGGAGCTGTTTTTT.

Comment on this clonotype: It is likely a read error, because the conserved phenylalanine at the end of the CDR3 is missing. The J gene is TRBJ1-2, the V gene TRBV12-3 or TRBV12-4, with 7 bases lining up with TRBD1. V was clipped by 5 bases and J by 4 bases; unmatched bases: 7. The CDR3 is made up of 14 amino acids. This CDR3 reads CASSPLYRGYGYTI. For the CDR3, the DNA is TGTGCCAGCAGTCCCCTCTACAGGGGCTATGGCTACACCATC.

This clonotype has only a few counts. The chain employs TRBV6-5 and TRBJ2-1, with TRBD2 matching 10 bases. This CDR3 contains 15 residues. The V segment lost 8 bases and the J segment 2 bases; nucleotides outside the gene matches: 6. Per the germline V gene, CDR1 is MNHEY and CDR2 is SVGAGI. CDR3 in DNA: TGTGCCAGCTCACCCACTAGCGGGACCTACAATGAGCAGTTCTTC. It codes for CASSPTSGTYNEQFF.

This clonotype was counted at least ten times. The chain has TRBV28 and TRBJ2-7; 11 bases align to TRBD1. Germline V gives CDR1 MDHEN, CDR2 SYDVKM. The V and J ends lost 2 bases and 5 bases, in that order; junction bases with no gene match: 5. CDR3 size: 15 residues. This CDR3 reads CASSLRGQGVDEQYF. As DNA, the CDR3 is TGTGCCAGCAGTTTACGGGGACAGGGGGTCGACGAGCAGTACTTC.

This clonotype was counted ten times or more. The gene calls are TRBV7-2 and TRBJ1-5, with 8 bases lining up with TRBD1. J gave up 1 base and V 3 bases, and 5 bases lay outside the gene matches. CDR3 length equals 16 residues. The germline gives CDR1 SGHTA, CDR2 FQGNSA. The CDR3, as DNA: TGTGCCAGCAGCTTTAGATGGGACAGGAGCAATCAGCCCCAGCATTTT. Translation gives CASSFRWDRSNQPQHF.

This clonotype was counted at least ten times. CDR3 amino acids: CASSSLPTSTDTQYF. The DNA of the CDR3 is TGTGCCAGCAGTTCCCTCCCCACTAGCACAGATACGCAGTATTTT. The rearrangement joins TRBV2 to TRBJ2-3; no clear D. The CDR3 runs 15 residues. Germline V gene lookup returns CDR1 SNHLY and CDR2 FYNNEI. With 5 bases removed from V and 0 bases from J, the gap between germline ends came to 12 bases.

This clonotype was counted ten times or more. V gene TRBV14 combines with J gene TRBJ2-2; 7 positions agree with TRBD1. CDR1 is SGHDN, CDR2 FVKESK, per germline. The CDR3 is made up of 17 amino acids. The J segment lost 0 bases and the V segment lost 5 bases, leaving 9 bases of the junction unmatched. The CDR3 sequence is CASSRRDSSANTGELFF. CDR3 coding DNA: TGTGCCAGCAGCAGACGGGACAGCTCCGCGAACACCGGGGAGCTGTTTTTT. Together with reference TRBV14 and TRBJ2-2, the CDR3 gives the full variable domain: EAGVTQFPSHSVIEKGQTVTLRCDPISGHDNLYWYRRVMGKEIKFLLHFVKESKQDESGMPNNRFLAERTGGTYSTLKVQPAELEDSGVYFCASSRRDSSANTGELFFGEGSRLTVL.

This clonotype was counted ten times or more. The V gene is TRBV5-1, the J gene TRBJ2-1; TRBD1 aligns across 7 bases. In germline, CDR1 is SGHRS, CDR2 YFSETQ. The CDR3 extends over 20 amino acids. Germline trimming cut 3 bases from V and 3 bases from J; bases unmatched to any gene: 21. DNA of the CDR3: TGCGCCAGCAGCTCCAAACTTGTAAAGGGACAGACGTTTCTCTACAATGAGCAGTTCTTC. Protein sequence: CASSSKLVKGQTFLYNEQFF.

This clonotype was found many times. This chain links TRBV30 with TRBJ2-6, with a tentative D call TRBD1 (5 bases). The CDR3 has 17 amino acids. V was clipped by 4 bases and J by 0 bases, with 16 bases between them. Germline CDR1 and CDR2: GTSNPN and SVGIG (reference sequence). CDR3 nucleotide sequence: TGTGCCTGGATAGCAAGGGGCAGATACTCTGGGGCCAACGTCCTGACTTTC. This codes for CAWIARGRYSGANVLTF.